This T cell receptor beta chain was sequenced during a study of T cells in Graves' hyperthyroidism and ophthalmopathy. General study findings and limits: Researchers found most expanded thyroid clonotypes above 0.001 in blood as well.

Remarks on this clonotype: Its antigen is undetermined.

TCR beta CDR3 regions were amplified from RNA. RT-PCR in the first round (using the HTBI primer set) targeted the TCR CDR3. TCRdb re-analysed the multiplex PCR reads in MiXCR, keeping a single row per CDR3 protein. This table has hundreds of thousands of distinct CDR3 sequences, roughly 46% appearing once. Per germline, CDR1 DFQATT and CDR2 SNEGSKA (reference sequence). The CDR3 has 13 residues. Trimming took off 5 bases at V and 7 bases at J, with 17 bases between the two ends. The chain is built from TRBV20-1 and TRBJ1-1; D is perhaps TRBD1 (6 bases). Sequenced material: peripheral blood or thyroid tissue (not recorded which). The origin of this receptor is an adult man with Graves' disease, either hyperthyroidism or ophthalmopathy (not recorded which). As DNA, the CDR3 is TGCAGTGCTTTCCACCCAGGGGTCAGTGAAGCTTTCTTT. This gives the protein CSAFHPGVSEAFF.